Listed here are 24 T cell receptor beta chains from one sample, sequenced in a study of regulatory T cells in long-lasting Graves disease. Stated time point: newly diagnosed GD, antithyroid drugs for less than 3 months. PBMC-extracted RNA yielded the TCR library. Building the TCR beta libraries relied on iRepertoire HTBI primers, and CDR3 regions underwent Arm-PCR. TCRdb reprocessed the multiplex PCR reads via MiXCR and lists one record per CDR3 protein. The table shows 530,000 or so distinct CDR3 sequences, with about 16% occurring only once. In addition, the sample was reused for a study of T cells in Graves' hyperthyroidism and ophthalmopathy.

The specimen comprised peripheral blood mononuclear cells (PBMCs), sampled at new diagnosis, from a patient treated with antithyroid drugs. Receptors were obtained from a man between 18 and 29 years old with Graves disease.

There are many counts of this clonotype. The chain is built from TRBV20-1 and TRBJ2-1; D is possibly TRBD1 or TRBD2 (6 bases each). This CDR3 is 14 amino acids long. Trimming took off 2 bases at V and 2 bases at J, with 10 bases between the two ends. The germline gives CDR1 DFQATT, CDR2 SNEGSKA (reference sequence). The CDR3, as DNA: TGCAGTGCTAGACCCGGGGGCGCCTACAATGAGCAGTTCTTC. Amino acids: CSARPGGAYNEQFF.

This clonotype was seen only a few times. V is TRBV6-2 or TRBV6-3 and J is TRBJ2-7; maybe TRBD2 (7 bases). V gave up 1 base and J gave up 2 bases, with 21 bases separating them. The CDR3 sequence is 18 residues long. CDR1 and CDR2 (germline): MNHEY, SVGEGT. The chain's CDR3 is CASSYLPGGLAAAYEQYF. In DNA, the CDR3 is TGTGCCAGCAGTTACTTACCCGGGGGGCTAGCGGCAGCCTACGAGCAGTACTTC.

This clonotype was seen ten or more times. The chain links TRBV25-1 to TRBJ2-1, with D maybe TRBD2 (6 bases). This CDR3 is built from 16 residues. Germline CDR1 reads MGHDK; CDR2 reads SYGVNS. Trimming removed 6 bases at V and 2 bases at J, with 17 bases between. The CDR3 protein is CASSHAGPSAYNEQFF. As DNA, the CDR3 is TGTGCCAGCAGCCACGCCGGTCCTAGCGCCTACAATGAGCAGTTCTTC.

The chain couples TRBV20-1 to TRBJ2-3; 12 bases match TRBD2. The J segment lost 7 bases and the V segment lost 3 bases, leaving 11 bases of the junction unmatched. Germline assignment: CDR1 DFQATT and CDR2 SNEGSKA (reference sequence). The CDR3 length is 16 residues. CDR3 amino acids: CSASQGPSGRVNTQYF. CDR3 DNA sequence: TGCAGTGCTAGTCAGGGCCCTAGCGGGAGGGTAAATACGCAGTATTTT.

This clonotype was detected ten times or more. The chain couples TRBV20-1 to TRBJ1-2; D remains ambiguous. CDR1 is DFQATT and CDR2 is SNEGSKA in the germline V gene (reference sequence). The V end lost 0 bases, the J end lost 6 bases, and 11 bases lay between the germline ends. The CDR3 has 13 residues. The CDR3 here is CSAREPGRNGYTF. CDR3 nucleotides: TGCAGTGCTAGAGAGCCCGGGAGGAATGGCTACACCTTC.

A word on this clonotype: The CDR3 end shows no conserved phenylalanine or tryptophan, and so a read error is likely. CDR3 in amino acids: CASRRDFASYEQYL. In nucleotides, the CDR3 is TGCGCCAGCCGAAGGGACTTTGCCTCCTACGAGCAGTACCTC. The chain is built from TRBV5-1 and TRBJ2-7; maybe TRBD2 (6 bases). The V end was cut by 7 bases, the J end by 0 bases, with 14 bases between. The V gene's germline CDR1 is SGHRS and CDR2 YFSETQ. This CDR3 is built from 14 residues.

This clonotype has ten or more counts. The CDR3 loop reads CASNPDREAYEQYF. In DNA form, the CDR3 reads TGCGCCAGCAACCCAGACAGGGAGGCCTACGAGCAGTACTTC. The rearrangement links TRBV5-1 to TRBJ2-7; D is perhaps TRBD1 (7 bases). CDR1 SGHRS and CDR2 YFSETQ come from the germline V gene. Trimming removed 6 bases from V and 2 bases from J, with 15 bases in between. This CDR3 region has 14 residues. The entire variable domain, with the rest obtained from reference TRBV5-1 and TRBJ2-7, is as follows: KAGVTQTPRYLIKTRGQQVTLSCSPISGHRSVSWYQQTPGQGLQFLFEYFSETQRNKGNFPGRFSGRQFSNSRSEMNVSTLELGDSALYLCASNPDREAYEQYFGPGTRLTVT.

DNA for the CDR3: TGTGCCAGCAGCTTAGTAGCACGATCCTACGAGCAGTACTTC. Translated, it gives CASSLVARSYEQYF. This chain uses TRBV7-9 with TRBJ2-7; D uncertain. The ends were cut back, 1 base at V and 1 base at J, with 8 bases in the middle. This CDR3 is 14 amino acids long. The germline gives CDR1 SEHNR, CDR2 FQNEAQ (reference sequence).

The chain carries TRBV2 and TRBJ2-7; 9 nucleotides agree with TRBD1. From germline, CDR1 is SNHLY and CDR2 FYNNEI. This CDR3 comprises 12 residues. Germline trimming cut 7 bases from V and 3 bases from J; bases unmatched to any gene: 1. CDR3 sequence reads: CASKDRGYEQYF. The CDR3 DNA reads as TGTGCCAGCAAGGACAGGGGCTACGAGCAGTACTTC.

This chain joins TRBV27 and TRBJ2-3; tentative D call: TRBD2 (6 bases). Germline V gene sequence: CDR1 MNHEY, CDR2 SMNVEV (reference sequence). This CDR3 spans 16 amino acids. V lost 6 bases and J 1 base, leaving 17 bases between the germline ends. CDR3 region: CASSRSFGSGTDTQYF. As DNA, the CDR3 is TGTGCCAGCAGCCGCTCCTTCGGGAGCGGCACAGATACGCAGTATTTT.

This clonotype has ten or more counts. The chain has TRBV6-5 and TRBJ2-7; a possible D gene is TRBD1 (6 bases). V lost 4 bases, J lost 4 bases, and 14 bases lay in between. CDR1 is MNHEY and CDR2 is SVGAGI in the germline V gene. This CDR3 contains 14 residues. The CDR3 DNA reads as TGTGCCAGCAGTTTGGGGGCTAAGGGGTACGAGCAGTACTTC. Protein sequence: CASSLGAKGYEQYF.

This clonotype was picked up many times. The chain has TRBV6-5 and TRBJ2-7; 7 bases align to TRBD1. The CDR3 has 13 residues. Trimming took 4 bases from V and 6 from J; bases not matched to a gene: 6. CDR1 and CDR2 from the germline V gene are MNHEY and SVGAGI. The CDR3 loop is CASSSGQASEQYF. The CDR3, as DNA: TGTGCCAGCAGTTCCGGACAGGCCAGCGAGCAGTACTTC.

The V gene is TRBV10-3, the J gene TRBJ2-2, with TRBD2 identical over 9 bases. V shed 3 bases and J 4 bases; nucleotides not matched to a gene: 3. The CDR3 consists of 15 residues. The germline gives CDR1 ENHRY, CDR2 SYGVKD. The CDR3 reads CAISDLAGTTGELFF. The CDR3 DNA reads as TGTGCCATCAGTGACCTAGCGGGAACCACCGGGGAGCTGTTTTTT.

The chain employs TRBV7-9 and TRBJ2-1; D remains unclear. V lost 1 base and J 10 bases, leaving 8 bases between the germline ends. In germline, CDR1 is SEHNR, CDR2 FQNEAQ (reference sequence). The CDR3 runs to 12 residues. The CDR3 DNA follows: TGTGCCAGCAGCTTAGTGGTGTACGAGCAGTTCTTC. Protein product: CASSLVVYEQFF. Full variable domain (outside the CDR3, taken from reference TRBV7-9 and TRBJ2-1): DTGVSQNPRHKITKRGQNVTFRCDPISEHNRLYWYRQTLGQGPEFLTYFQNEAQLEKSRLLSDRFSAERPKGSFSTLEIQRTEQGDSAMYLCASSLVVYEQFFGPGTRLTVL.

CDR3 protein: CATSDFKREGTYEQYF. CDR3 sequence (DNA): TGTGCCACCAGTGATTTCAAGCGGGAGGGAACCTACGAGCAGTACTTC. V usage is TRBV24-1 and J usage is TRBJ2-7, with 10 bases lining up with TRBD2. CDR3 length: 16 residues. Trimming at V came to 1 base and at J to 2 bases, leaving 4 bases not matched to a gene. CDR1 and CDR2 from the germline V gene are KGHDR and SFDVKD.

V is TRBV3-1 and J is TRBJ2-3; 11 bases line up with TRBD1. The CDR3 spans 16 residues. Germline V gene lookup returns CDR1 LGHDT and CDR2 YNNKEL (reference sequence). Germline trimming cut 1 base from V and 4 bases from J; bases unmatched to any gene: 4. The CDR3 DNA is TGTGCCAGCAGCCAAGTCCGGACAGGGGGCGCAGATACGCAGTATTTT. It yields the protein CASSQVRTGGADTQYF.

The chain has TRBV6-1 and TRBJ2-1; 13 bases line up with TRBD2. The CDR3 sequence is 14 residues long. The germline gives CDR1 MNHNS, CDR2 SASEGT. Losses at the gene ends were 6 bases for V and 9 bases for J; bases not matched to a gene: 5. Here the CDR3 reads CASSKGLAGVEQFF. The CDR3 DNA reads TGTGCCAGCAGCAAAGGACTAGCGGGAGTTGAGCAGTTCTTC.

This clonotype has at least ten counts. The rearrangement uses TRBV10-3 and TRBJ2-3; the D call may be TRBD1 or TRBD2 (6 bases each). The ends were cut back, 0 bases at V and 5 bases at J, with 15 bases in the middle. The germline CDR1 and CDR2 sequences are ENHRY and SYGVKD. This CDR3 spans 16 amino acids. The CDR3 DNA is TGTGCCATCAGTGAGTCTAACCGGAGGGGGGAAGATACGCAGTATTTT. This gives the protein CAISESNRRGEDTQYF.

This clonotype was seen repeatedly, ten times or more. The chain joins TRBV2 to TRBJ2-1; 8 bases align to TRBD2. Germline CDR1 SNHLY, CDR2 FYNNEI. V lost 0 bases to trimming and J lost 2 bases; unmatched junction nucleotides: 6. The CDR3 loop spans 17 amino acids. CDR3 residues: CASSEASALAAYNEQFF. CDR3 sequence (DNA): TGTGCCAGCAGTGAAGCGTCCGCACTAGCGGCCTACAATGAGCAGTTCTTC.

The CDR3 DNA follows: TGTGCCAGCAGCCACCTCAGCGACGCCTACAATGAGCAGTTCTTC. This sequence encodes CASSHLSDAYNEQFF. This rearrangement joins TRBV6-2 or TRBV6-3 to TRBJ2-1; D unclear. The CDR3 runs 15 residues. CDR1 is MNHEY, CDR2 SVGEGT, per germline. Trimming cost V 6 bases and J 2 bases, with 14 bases left between them.

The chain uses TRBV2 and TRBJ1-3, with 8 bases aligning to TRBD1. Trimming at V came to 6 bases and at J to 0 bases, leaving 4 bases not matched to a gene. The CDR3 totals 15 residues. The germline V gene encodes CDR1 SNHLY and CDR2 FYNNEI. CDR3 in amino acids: CASRNTGGSGNTIYF. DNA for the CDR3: TGTGCCAGCAGGAATACAGGGGGCTCTGGAAACACCATATATTTT.

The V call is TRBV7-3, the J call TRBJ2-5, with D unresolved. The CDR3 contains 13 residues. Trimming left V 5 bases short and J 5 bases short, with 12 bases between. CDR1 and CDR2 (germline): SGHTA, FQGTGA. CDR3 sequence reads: CASSQKPEETQYF. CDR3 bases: TGTGCCAGCAGCCAAAAACCCGAGGAGACCCAGTACTTC.

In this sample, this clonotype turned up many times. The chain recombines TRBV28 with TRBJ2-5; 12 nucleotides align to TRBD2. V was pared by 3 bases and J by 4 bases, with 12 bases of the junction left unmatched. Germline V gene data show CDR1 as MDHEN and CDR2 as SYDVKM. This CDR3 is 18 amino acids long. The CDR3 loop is CASSLRLAGGPVGETQYF. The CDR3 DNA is TGTGCCAGCAGTTTGAGGCTAGCGGGAGGGCCGGTGGGAGAGACCCAGTACTTC.

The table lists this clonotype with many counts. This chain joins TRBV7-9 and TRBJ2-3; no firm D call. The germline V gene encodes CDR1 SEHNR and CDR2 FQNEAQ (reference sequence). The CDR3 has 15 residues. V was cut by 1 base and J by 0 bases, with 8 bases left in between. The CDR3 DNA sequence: TGTGCCAGCAGCTTAGACCCTACTAGCACAGATACGCAGTATTTT. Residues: CASSLDPTSTDTQYF.